The next 28 T cell receptor beta chains were all read from a single sample in a study of beta chain features in type 1 diabetes. Sequencing targeted expressed TCRB transcripts, as all isolated RNA had been reverse transcribed. The table came from immunoSEQ multiplex PCR; TCRdb's copy has only in-frame clones and leaves some out. Among fewer than 200,000 clones listed, about 13% were seen once. Input material: central memory CD4+ T cells from blood. The receptors shown here come from a woman younger than 30 in good health.

This clone was recorded a few times. The genes are TRBV5-1 and TRBJ1-4, with 9 bases aligning to TRBD1. The CDR3 is 15 amino acids. Germline V gene data show CDR1 as SGHRS and CDR2 as YFSETQ. With V trimmed by 3 bases and J by 8 bases, 8 bases remained unmatched. The CDR3 DNA reads as TGCGCCAGCAGCTCCCCCGGGACAGGGAAAGAAAAACTGTTTTTT. This gives the protein CASSSPGTGKEKLFF. Full variable domain (remainder filled in from reference TRBV5-1 and TRBJ1-4): KAGVTQTPRYLIKTRGQQVTLSCSPISGHRSVSWYQQTPGQGLQFLFEYFSETQRNKGNFPGRFSGRQFSNSRSEMNVSTLELGDSALYLCASSSPGTGKEKLFFGSGTQLSVL.

This clone has only a few counts. This sequence joins TRBV2 and TRBJ1-1; possibly TRBD1 for D (5 bases). The CDR3 spans 13 residues. The V gene's germline CDR1 is SNHLY and CDR2 FYNNEI. Trimming stripped 1 base from V and 12 bases from J, with 15 bases between. CDR3 amino acids: CASSEGVLQEPFF. In nucleotides, the CDR3 is TGTGCCAGCAGTGAAGGGGTTCTACAGGAACCTTTCTTT.

This clone has a handful of counts. The V call is TRBV15, the J call TRBJ2-1; TRBD1 matches 8 bases. The V gene end was trimmed by 3 bases and the J gene end by 10 bases; junction bases not matched to a gene: 5. The CDR3 spans 13 residues. CDR1 and CDR2 from the germline V gene are LNHNV and YYDKDF (reference sequence). Written as DNA, the CDR3 is TGTGCCACCAGCAGCGGGGACAGGTTAGAGCAGTTCTTC. The encoded protein is CATSSGDRLEQFF.

The chain recombines TRBV6-5 with TRBJ2-7, with 7 positions matching TRBD1. The germline CDR1 and CDR2 sequences are MNHEY and SVGAGI. The CDR3 runs 13 residues. The V and J ends lost 5 bases and 7 bases, in that order; junction bases with no gene match: 8. In nucleotides, the CDR3 is TGTGCCAGCAGTCGGGGACAGCCGGGGGAGCAGTACTTC. Protein product: CASSRGQPGEQYF.

This clone was seen a few times. The chain joins TRBV2 to TRBJ2-5; 9 bases match TRBD2. J gave up 4 bases and V 2 bases, and 2 bases lay outside the gene matches. The CDR3 length is 14 residues. CDR1 SNHLY and CDR2 FYNNEI come from the germline V gene. The CDR3: CASSETSGRETQYF. In DNA, the CDR3 is TGTGCCAGCAGTGAAACTAGCGGGCGAGAGACCCAGTACTTC.

This clone came up a few times. The genes are TRBV28 and TRBJ2-5; 14 nucleotides agree with TRBD2. The J call may be wrong; the DNA end is better matched by TRBJ2-7. Germline lookup yields CDR1 MDHEN and CDR2 SYDVKM. The length of the CDR3 is 18 residues. CDR3 protein: CASIRRLAGGMSSYEQYF. CDR3 DNA: TGTGCCAGCATAAGGAGACTAGCGGGAGGGATGAGCTCCTACGAGCAGTACTTC.

The genes are TRBV4-1 and TRBJ1-1; unclear D gene. CDR3 size: 13 residues. Germline CDR1 and CDR2: MGHRA and YSYEKL. Deletions cut 2 bases from V and 1 base from J, with 5 bases between. CDR3 protein: CASSQQANTEAFF. DNA of the CDR3: TGCGCCAGCAGCCAACAGGCGAACACTGAAGCTTTCTTT.

This clone was picked up a small number of times. Additional DNA sequences in this sample encode the identical CDR3. The chain recombines TRBV18 with TRBJ2-5; D gene uncertain. CDR3 length: 15 residues. V lost 1 base to trimming and J lost 2 bases, with 11 bases between them. Per the germline V gene, CDR1 is KGHSH and CDR2 is LQKENI. CDR3 region: CASSPLGQTQETQYF. As DNA, the CDR3 is TGTGCCAGCTCACCACTCGGCCAGACTCAAGAGACCCAGTACTTC. The full variable domain, in which reference TRBV18 and TRBJ2-5 provide the parts outside the CDR3, is NAGVMQNPRHLVRRRGQEARLRCSPMKGHSHVYWYRQLPEEGLKFMVYLQKENIIDESGMPKERFSAEFPKEGPSILRIQQVVRGDSAAYFCASSPLGQTQETQYFGPGTRLLVL.

This clone turned up a few times. This CDR3 reads CASRGQGGQVEAFF. Written as DNA, the CDR3 is TGTGCCAGCAGAGGACAGGGCGGCCAAGTGGAAGCTTTCTTT. The V and J genes are TRBV2 and TRBJ1-1; TRBD1 matches at 8 bases. CDR1 and CDR2 from the germline V gene are SNHLY and FYNNEI. J gave up 8 bases and V 6 bases, and 11 bases lay outside the gene matches. The CDR3 length is 14 residues.

The rearrangement links TRBV28 to TRBJ1-5; 7 nucleotides agree with TRBD1. CDR1 MDHEN and CDR2 SYDVKM come from the germline V gene. CDR3 length: 16 residues. V gave up 6 bases and J gave up 0 bases; unmatched junction bases: 8. CDR3 sequence (DNA): TGTGCCAGCAGAGGACAGGCCCTCATTAGCAATCAGCCCCAGCATTTT. This sequence encodes CASRGQALISNQPQHF.

This chain uses TRBV6-5 with TRBJ2-1; D is uncertain. Trimming left V 3 bases short and J 12 bases short, with 12 bases between. Germline CDR1 is MNHEY and CDR2 is SVGAGI. This CDR3 has 12 amino acids. In DNA form, the CDR3 reads TGTGCCAGCAGTTATCTTGGAGAAAGGCAGTTCTTC. This translates into CASSYLGERQFF.

This chain connects TRBV7-9 to TRBJ2-5; 7 bases fit TRBD1. The J call may be wrong; the DNA end is better matched by TRBJ2-7. The germline V gene encodes CDR1 SEHNR and CDR2 FQNEAQ (reference sequence). The CDR3 sequence is 15 residues long. CDR3 in amino acids: CASSYGDSHSYEQYF. CDR3 in DNA: TGTGCCAGCAGCTACGGGGACAGCCACTCCTACGAGCAGTACTTC.

The CDR3 DNA reads TGTGCCAGCAGGTTGTACTCCTACGAGCAGTACTTC. Protein: CASRLYSYEQYF. The gene calls are TRBV5-6 and TRBJ2-7; D not certain. V dropped 5 bases and J dropped 0 bases, with 6 bases sitting between them. Germline V lookup: CDR1 SGHDT, CDR2 YYEEEE. CDR3 length: 12 amino acids. Supplemented by reference TRBV5-6 and TRBJ2-7, the full variable domain reads DAGVTQSPTHLIKTRGQQVTLRCSPKSGHDTVSWYQQALGQGPQFIFQYYEEEERQRGNFPDRFSGHQFPNYSSELNVNALLLGDSALYLCASRLYSYEQYFGPGTRLTVT.

This clone was seen a handful of times. Other DNA sequences in the sample encode the same CDR3. The chain joins TRBV14 to TRBJ1-2; possibly TRBD1 for D (6 bases). Trimming left V 5 bases short and J 8 bases short, with 12 bases between. The CDR3 contains 12 residues. The germline CDR1 and CDR2 sequences are SGHDN and FVKESK. Here the CDR3 reads CASSRDRSGYTF. CDR3 nucleotide sequence: TGTGCCAGCAGCAGAGACAGGAGCGGCTACACCTTC.

The rearrangement links TRBV7-3 to TRBJ2-5; maybe TRBD1 (6 bases). The CDR3 runs 15 residues. CDR1 is SGHTA and CDR2 is FQGTGA in the germline V gene. V shed 5 bases and J shed 4 bases, with 17 bases lying between them. The DNA for the CDR3 is TGTGCCAGCAGCCGCGCTGGGGGCCGGGCAGAGACCCAGTACTTC. It is translated as CASSRAGGRAETQYF.

This sequence joins TRBV20-1 and TRBJ2-1, with 8 bases matching TRBD1. Germline V gene lookup returns CDR1 DFQATT and CDR2 SNEGSKA (reference sequence). The CDR3 contains 10 residues. Trimming took 6 bases from V and 12 from J; bases not matched to a gene: 4. The DNA for the CDR3 is TGCAGTGCCGTTGACAGGGGGCAGTTCTTC. The encoded protein is CSAVDRGQFF.

The chain uses TRBV20-1 and TRBJ1-1; TRBD1 might be the D (5 bases). Trimming took 4 bases from V and 7 from J, leaving 7 bases between them. Per germline, CDR1 DFQATT and CDR2 SNEGSKA (reference sequence). The CDR3 consists of 10 residues. The DNA for the CDR3 is TGCAGTGCTAAGGGGCTTGAAGCTTTCTTT. This gives the protein CSAKGLEAFF.

The J gene is TRBJ1-2, the V gene TRBV7-9; unclear D gene. The V end lost 1 base, the J end lost 8 bases, and 8 bases lay between the germline ends. The CDR3 is 12 residues long. Per the germline V gene, CDR1 is SEHNR and CDR2 is FQNEAQ (reference sequence). Here the CDR3 DNA reads TGTGCCAGCAGCTTAGTCGGCGGGGGCTACACCTTC. It codes for CASSLVGGGYTF.

V gene TRBV7-2 combines with J gene TRBJ1-1; 9 nucleotides line up with TRBD1. The CDR3 spans 15 residues. V shed 4 bases and J 4 bases; nucleotides not matched to a gene: 7. Germline-derived CDR1 and CDR2 are SGHTA and FQGNSA. CDR3 nucleotides: TGTGCCAGCAGCTCCCTAGGACAGGGGCGCACTGAAGCTTTCTTT. Its protein product is CASSSLGQGRTEAFF.

This clone was observed a few times. The J gene is TRBJ2-2, the V gene TRBV4-2, with TRBD2 as a possible D gene (6 bases). The V gene's germline CDR1 is LGHNA and CDR2 YNFKEQ. Trimming stripped 1 base from V and 6 bases from J, with 18 bases between. There are 17 residues in the CDR3. The CDR3: CASSQVFSGVSAGELFF. The CDR3 bases are TGTGCCAGCAGCCAAGTTTTTTCGGGAGTCTCCGCCGGGGAGCTGTTTTTT.

The gene calls are TRBV4-1 and TRBJ1-2; 7 bases are a match to TRBD1. Looked up from germline, CDR1 is MGHRA and CDR2 is YSYEKL. V lost 4 bases to trimming and J lost 5 bases; unmatched junction nucleotides: 7. The CDR3 runs 14 residues. CDR3 bases: TGCGCCAGCAGCCGACAGGGTCCCGTTTATGGCTACACCTTC. Protein sequence: CASSRQGPVYGYTF.

This clone has only a few counts. The chain couples TRBV11-1 to TRBJ2-7; no definite D call. Trimming pared 3 bases from V and 3 bases from J, leaving 6 bases between. This CDR3 is built from 12 residues. The germline V gene encodes CDR1 SGHAT and CDR2 FQDESV (reference sequence). The CDR3 spells CASSFMRYEQYF. CDR3 in DNA: TGTGCCAGCAGCTTCATGCGCTACGAGCAGTACTTC.

This clone has more than one count but fewer than ten. The chain links TRBV29-1 to TRBJ2-5; 8 bases map to TRBD1. CDR3 length: 14 residues. The germline V gene has CDR1 SQVTM and CDR2 ANQGSEA. J gave up 4 bases and V 5 bases, and 9 bases lay outside the gene matches. Here the CDR3 reads CSVRPGGQGETQYF. CDR3 bases: TGCAGCGTTCGACCAGGGGGCCAGGGAGAGACCCAGTACTTC.

This rearrangement joins TRBV29-1 to TRBJ2-2; 9 bases line up with TRBD2. The ends lost 6 bases at V and 5 bases at J; junction bases unmatched: 10. CDR3 size: 15 residues. Germline loops: CDR1 SQVTM, CDR2 ANQGSEA. The DNA of the CDR3 is TGCAGCGTCCGTAAGGGACTAGCAGGAACCGGGGAGCTGTTTTTT. Protein: CSVRKGLAGTGELFF.

This chain connects TRBV5-1 to TRBJ2-3; TRBD1 is a possible D gene (6 bases). This CDR3 has 13 amino acids. Trimming cost V 6 bases and J 5 bases, with 13 bases left between them. Germline-derived CDR1 and CDR2 are SGHRS and YFSETQ. In DNA form, the CDR3 reads TGCGCCAGCAATCAGGGGTCCCAAGATACGCAGTATTTT. Protein: CASNQGSQDTQYF.

The chain couples TRBV4-1 to TRBJ2-3, with TRBD2 matching over 7 bases. CDR1 is MGHRA and CDR2 is YSYEKL in the germline V gene. This CDR3 has 17 residues. The ends lost 0 bases at V and 3 bases at J; junction bases unmatched: 9. This CDR3 reads CASSQDGGRAATDTQYF. As DNA, the CDR3 is TGCGCCAGCAGCCAAGATGGGGGGAGGGCCGCGACAGATACGCAGTATTTT.

This clone was recorded a few times. The V and J genes are TRBV28 and TRBJ2-7, with D tentatively TRBD1 (6 bases). Germline V gene data show CDR1 as MDHEN and CDR2 as SYDVKM. Trimming shortened V by 11 bases and J by 0 bases, and 14 bases separated the two germline ends. This CDR3 comprises 13 residues. The CDR3: CAAPGHNSYEQYF. The CDR3 nucleotides are TGTGCCGCCCCGGGACACAACTCCTACGAGCAGTACTTC.

This clone was counted between two and nine times. V and J are TRBV4-3 and TRBJ2-2, with no clear D. Germline assignment: CDR1 LGHNA and CDR2 YSLEER. The CDR3 is made up of 15 amino acids. Deletions cut 0 bases from V and 2 bases from J, with 7 bases between. The CDR3 reads CASSQDRVNTGELFF. CDR3 nucleotides: TGCGCCAGCAGCCAAGACCGAGTCAACACCGGGGAGCTGTTTTTT.